Below, 29 T cell receptor beta chains from the same sample are listed, as sequenced in a study of cytomegalovirus exposure and HLA in healthy donors (dated by TCRdb to 2016 to 2017). The method was the immunoSEQ multiplex PCR assay. The table comes from immuneACCESS by way of TCRdb, which keeps in-frame sequences with V and J called. Part of the clones is missing from these tables; in studies checked, under half for an unresolved V gene and the rest for unknown reasons. The sample includes approximately 260,000 clones, with 80% to 90% observed a single time. About 1% of the sample is taken by the ten largest. The sample taken for sequencing was PBMCs. These receptors originate from a woman aged 18-29 years in good health and CMV-seronegative.

In this sample, this clone turned up once. The genes are TRBV30 and TRBJ1-5; TRBD1 matches at 11 bases. V was pared by 3 bases and J by 4 bases, with 5 bases of the junction left unmatched. The CDR3 extends over 15 amino acids. The germline CDR1 and CDR2 sequences are GTSNPN and SVGIG (reference sequence). This chain's CDR3 is CAWSPGTGGNQPQHF. The CDR3 DNA reads as TGTGCCTGGAGCCCCGGGACAGGGGGTAATCAGCCCCAGCATTTT.

The chain combines TRBV5-1 with TRBJ2-7, with a weak D call TRBD2 (5 bases). The germline CDR1 and CDR2 sequences are SGHRS and YFSETQ. The CDR3 loop spans 16 amino acids. Trimming took off 3 bases at V and 2 bases at J, with 18 bases between the two ends. This chain's CDR3 is CASSSTVRTGAYEQYF. The CDR3 DNA sequence: TGCGCCAGCAGCTCTACGGTAAGGACCGGGGCCTACGAGCAGTACTTC. Combining the CDR3 with reference TRBV5-1 and TRBJ2-7 gives the whole variable domain KAGVTQTPRYLIKTRGQQVTLSCSPISGHRSVSWYQQTPGQGLQFLFEYFSETQRNKGNFPGRFSGRQFSNSRSEMNVSTLELGDSALYLCASSSTVRTGAYEQYFGPGTRLTVT.

The chain carries TRBV10-2 and TRBJ1-4, with TRBD1 matching over 7 bases. CDR3 size: 13 residues. J lost 8 bases, V lost 3 bases, and 3 bases had no gene match. The V gene's germline CDR1 is WSHSY and CDR2 SAAADI. In DNA, the CDR3 is TGCGCCAGCAGTGAACAGGGACAGGAAAAACTGTTTTTT. Translating it yields CASSEQGQEKLFF.

The chain employs TRBV7-9 and TRBJ1-2, with D unclear. CDR1 is SEHNR and CDR2 is FQNEAQ in the germline V gene (reference sequence). This CDR3 spans 13 amino acids. The V end lost 1 base, the J end lost 5 bases, and 8 bases lay between the germline ends. The CDR3 loop is CASSLVQAYGYTF. CDR3 nucleotide sequence: TGTGCCAGCAGCTTAGTGCAGGCATATGGCTACACCTTC.

This clone was counted a few times. The gene calls are TRBV6-1 and TRBJ1-1; 7 bases agree with TRBD1. The V gene's germline CDR1 is MNHNS and CDR2 SASEGT. With V trimmed by 7 bases and J by 0 bases, 8 bases remained unmatched. The length of the CDR3 is 15 residues. CDR3 residues: CASMRGHRMNTEAFF. As DNA, the CDR3 is TGTGCCAGCATGAGGGGGCACAGGATGAACACTGAAGCTTTCTTT.

The genes are TRBV30 and TRBJ1-5; tentatively, D is TRBD1 (6 bases). In germline, CDR1 is GTSNPN, CDR2 SVGIG (reference sequence). V was cut by 3 bases and J by 0 bases, with 9 bases left in between. The CDR3 length is 14 residues. CDR3 nucleotides: TGTGCCTGGAGCGGACAGATTAGCAATCAGCCCCAGCATTTT. Residues: CAWSGQISNQPQHF.

The chain uses TRBV4-3 and TRBJ2-7; a possible D gene is TRBD1 (5 bases). Germline CDR1 reads LGHNA; CDR2 reads YSLEER. The CDR3 has 15 residues. Trimming removed 1 base from V and 2 bases from J, with 12 bases in between. DNA of the CDR3: TGCGCCAGCAGCCAAGCGCCAGGGAACCCCTACGAGCAGTACTTC. Translated: CASSQAPGNPYEQYF.

The V gene is TRBV7-9, the J gene TRBJ2-7, with TRBD1 as a possible D gene (5 bases). The V gene's germline CDR1 is SEHNR and CDR2 FQNEAQ (reference sequence). The CDR3 totals 15 residues. Trimming removed 7 bases at V and 2 bases at J, with 18 bases between. The CDR3 DNA reads as TGTGCCAGCAAATGGCAGCCAGGGAAAACCTACGAGCAGTACTTC. It specifies CASKWQPGKTYEQYF.

This chain connects TRBV14 to TRBJ2-3, with a tentative D call TRBD2 (5 bases). Germline CDR1 reads SGHDN; CDR2 reads FVKESK. The ends were cut back, 4 bases at V and 8 bases at J, with 7 bases in the middle. The CDR3 contains 11 residues. Here the CDR3 DNA reads TGTGCCAGCAGCCGGGCGGGTACGCAGTATTTT. Its translation is CASSRAGTQYF.

The V gene is TRBV5-1, the J gene TRBJ2-7; 9 positions match TRBD1. V dropped 3 bases and J dropped 3; count of bases not matched to a gene: 4. Germline CDR1 and CDR2: SGHRS and YFSETQ. There are 14 residues in the CDR3. In nucleotides, the CDR3 is TGCGCCAGCAGCTCGCGACAGGGGGTCTACGAGCAGTACTTC. Translated, it gives CASSSRQGVYEQYF.

The genes are TRBV23-1 and TRBJ2-7; weak D call: TRBD2 (5 bases). TRBV23-1 has ORF status, its function being uncertain. Trimming took 9 bases from V and 0 from J, leaving 9 bases between them. This CDR3 is 12 amino acids long. The CDR3 coding sequence is TGCGCCAGAGGACGGGACTCCTACGAGCAGTACTTC. Translating gives CARGRDSYEQYF.

This clone has only a few counts. Additional DNA sequences in this sample encode the identical CDR3. V is TRBV7-8 and J is TRBJ2-7, with D tentatively TRBD2 (6 bases). CDR1 is SGHVS and CDR2 is FQNEAQ in the germline V gene. The CDR3 has 14 amino acids. Trimming removed 1 base at V and 4 bases at J, with 11 bases between. The CDR3 sequence: CASSLGVSGYEQYF. The CDR3 DNA follows: TGTGCCAGCAGCTTAGGTGTTAGCGGATACGAGCAGTACTTC.

The V call is TRBV30, the J call TRBJ2-5, with 10 bases lining up with TRBD1. J was trimmed by 7 bases and V by 8 bases; bases with no gene match: 4. CDR1 is GTSNPN and CDR2 is SVGIG in the germline V gene (reference sequence). This CDR3 is 11 amino acids long. The CDR3 sequence is CAEDRGVTQYF. CDR3 coding DNA: TGTGCCGAGGACAGGGGGGTGACCCAGTACTTC. Full variable domain (remainder filled in from reference TRBV30 and TRBJ2-5): SQTIHQWPATLVQPVGSPLSLECTVEGTSNPNLYWYRQAAGRGLQLLFYSVGIGQISSEVPQNLSASRPQDRQFILSSKKLLLSDSGFYLCAEDRGVTQYFGPGTRLLVL.

V is TRBV30 and J is TRBJ2-7; the match to TRBD1 covers 8 bases. Germline CDR1 GTSNPN, CDR2 SVGIG (reference sequence). This CDR3 is 15 amino acids long. With V trimmed by 0 bases and J by 5 bases, 9 bases remained unmatched. CDR3 protein: CAWSVARTGPDEQYF. In DNA form, the CDR3 reads TGTGCCTGGAGTGTAGCGAGGACAGGGCCGGACGAGCAGTACTTC.

This rearrangement joins TRBV27 to TRBJ2-7, with 7 bases aligning to TRBD1. Germline CDR1 reads MNHEY; CDR2 reads SMNVEV (reference sequence). The ends lost 8 bases at V and 3 bases at J; junction bases unmatched: 7. The CDR3 consists of 13 residues. CDR3 sequence (DNA): TGTGCCAGCGCCTTCGGGACAGACTACGAGCAGTACTTC. The encoded protein is CASAFGTDYEQYF.

The CDR3 DNA is TGTGCCAGTAGATCGCCGGGGATCCAAGAGACCCAGTACTTC. Its protein product is CASRSPGIQETQYF. V usage is TRBV19 and J usage is TRBJ2-5, with D possibly matching TRBD2 (5 bases). The CDR3 runs to 14 residues. V lost 6 bases to trimming and J lost 1 base, with 12 bases between them. Per germline, CDR1 LNHDA and CDR2 SQIVND (reference sequence).

The CDR3 DNA reads TGTGCCAGCAGCAGGACAGTCCAAGAGACCCAGTACTTC. Amino acids: CASSRTVQETQYF. This sequence joins TRBV7-2 and TRBJ2-5; tentative D call: TRBD1 (6 bases). Germline V lookup: CDR1 SGHTA, CDR2 FQGNSA. The CDR3 contains 13 residues. The V and J ends lost 5 bases and 1 base respectively, with 8 bases between them.

The chain combines TRBV5-1 with TRBJ2-7; the match to TRBD1 covers 8 bases. The trim removed 0 bases at V and 1 base at J, leaving 9 bases unmatched. The CDR3 totals 17 residues. The germline CDR1 and CDR2 sequences are SGHRS and YFSETQ. The CDR3 coding sequence is TGCGCCAGCAGCTTGGCCGCCAGGGGGCGCCGATCCTACGAGCAGTACTTC. Translated, it gives CASSLAARGRRSYEQYF. The full variable domain, its missing parts supplied by reference TRBV5-1 and TRBJ2-7, is KAGVTQTPRYLIKTRGQQVTLSCSPISGHRSVSWYQQTPGQGLQFLFEYFSETQRNKGNFPGRFSGRQFSNSRSEMNVSTLELGDSALYLCASSLAARGRRSYEQYFGPGTRLTVT.

The chain combines TRBV19 with TRBJ1-5; the match to TRBD1 covers 7 bases. Trimming removed 5 bases from V and 2 bases from J; junction bases left unmatched: 6. Germline assignment: CDR1 LNHDA and CDR2 SQIVND (reference sequence). The length of the CDR3 is 15 residues. The CDR3: CASSPWTGGNQPQHF. CDR3 in DNA: TGTGCCAGTAGTCCGTGGACAGGAGGCAATCAGCCCCAGCATTTT.

There are a few counts of this clone. The chain has TRBV9 and TRBJ1-2, with D possibly matching TRBD1 (5 bases). Germline V gene sequence: CDR1 SGDLS, CDR2 YYNGEE. V was clipped by 0 bases and J by 4 bases, with 7 bases between them. CDR3 length equals 13 residues. The CDR3 loop reads CASSVETAYGYTF. The CDR3 DNA reads as TGTGCCAGCAGCGTAGAGACAGCCTATGGCTACACCTTC.

This sequence joins TRBV9 and TRBJ2-5, with a possible D match to TRBD1 (6 bases). Looked up from germline, CDR1 is SGDLS and CDR2 is YYNGEE. The V gene lost 2 bases and the J gene lost 5 bases, with 13 bases spanning the gap. The CDR3 covers 14 residues. CDR3 residues: CASSVQGGVETQYF. The CDR3 DNA sequence: TGTGCCAGCAGCGTGCAAGGGGGTGTGGAGACCCAGTACTTC. Together with reference TRBV9 and TRBJ2-5, the CDR3 gives the full variable domain: DSGVTQTPKHLITATGQRVTLRCSPRSGDLSVYWYQQSLDQGLQFLIQYYNGEERAKGNILERFSAQQFPDLHSELNLSSLELGDSALYFCASSVQGGVETQYFGPGTRLLVL.

The V gene is TRBV5-1, the J gene TRBJ2-2, with 8 bases matching TRBD1. CDR1 and CDR2 (germline): SGHRS, YFSETQ. V shed 0 bases and J 9 bases; nucleotides not matched to a gene: 16. CDR3 length equals 18 residues. CDR3 DNA sequence: TGCGCCAGCAGCTTGGGGGACAGGAGATATGTTACCCGTTGGGAGCTGTTTTTT. Its protein is CASSLGDRRYVTRWELFF.

The chain uses TRBV14 and TRBJ1-2; the match to TRBD1 covers 7 bases. CDR1 and CDR2 from the germline V gene are SGHDN and FVKESK. CDR3 size: 13 residues. Trimming removed 4 bases from V and 6 bases from J; junction bases left unmatched: 5. The CDR3 loop is CASSPFTGDGYTF. DNA of the CDR3: TGTGCCAGCAGCCCATTTACAGGGGATGGCTACACCTTC.

This rearrangement joins TRBV6-5 to TRBJ1-5, with D tentatively TRBD1 (6 bases). The CDR3 has 13 residues. V gave up 6 bases and J gave up 5 bases, with 11 bases separating them. CDR1 is MNHEY, CDR2 SVGAGI, per germline. Here the CDR3 reads CASSRDTYQPQHF. CDR3 DNA: TGTGCCAGCAGCCGGGACACTTATCAGCCCCAGCATTTT.

CDR3 amino acids: CASSLGQSLVYGYTF. CDR3 sequence (DNA): TGTGCCAGCAGCTTGGGACAGAGCCTGGTCTATGGCTACACCTTC. The chain recombines TRBV7-9 with TRBJ1-2; 7 bases are shared with TRBD1. The J segment lost 4 bases and the V segment lost 3 bases, leaving 8 bases of the junction unmatched. This CDR3 has 15 residues. CDR1 and CDR2 from the germline V gene are SEHNR and FQNEAQ (reference sequence).

This rearrangement joins TRBV4-1 to TRBJ1-2; the match to TRBD1 covers 8 bases. With 4 bases clipped from V and 7 bases from J, the junction kept 8 bases outside the gene matches. The germline CDR1 and CDR2 sequences are MGHRA and YSYEKL. The CDR3 totals 14 residues. CDR3 DNA: TGCGCCAGCAGCCTCGGGACAGGTAGTATTGGCTACACCTTC. This encodes CASSLGTGSIGYTF.

The table lists this clone with a few counts. The chain couples TRBV7-8 to TRBJ1-1, with D tentatively TRBD1 (6 bases). Germline V gene sequence: CDR1 SGHVS, CDR2 FQNEAQ. With 0 bases removed from V and 10 bases from J, the gap between germline ends came to 9 bases. The CDR3 covers 12 residues. CDR3 DNA: TGTGCCAGCAGCTTAGCACAGGGCAGAGCTTTCTTT. It is translated as CASSLAQGRAFF.

The chain couples TRBV5-6 to TRBJ2-7, with TRBD1 as a possible D gene (5 bases). V lost 0 bases and J 3 bases, leaving 10 bases between the germline ends. The CDR3 contains 14 residues. Germline CDR1 SGHDT, CDR2 YYEEEE. CDR3 DNA sequence: TGTGCCAGCAGCTTGGAGTTACAGGACTACGAGCAGTACTTC. Protein product: CASSLELQDYEQYF.

The chain has TRBV28 and TRBJ2-1, with TRBD2 matching over 7 bases. The CDR3 extends over 15 amino acids. Germline CDR1 is MDHEN and CDR2 is SYDVKM. J lost 4 bases, V lost 2 bases, and 5 bases had no gene match. CDR3 sequence (DNA): TGTGCCAGCAGTTTACTAGCGGCGGGTTACAATGAGCAGTTCTTC. It yields the protein CASSLLAAGYNEQFF. Full variable domain (missing parts from reference TRBV28 and TRBJ2-1): DVKVTQSSRYLVKRTGEKVFLECVQDMDHENMFWYRQDPGLGLRLIYFSYDVKMKEKGDIPEGYSVSREKKERFSLILESASTNQTSMYLCASSLLAAGYNEQFFGPGTRLTVL.